One sample yielded the 28 T cell receptor beta chains listed below, sequenced in a study of shared clonotypes between healthy human individuals (dated by TCRdb to the early 2020s). Receptor amplification or capture employed the immunoSEQ multiplex PCR assay. This immuneACCESS table, as held by TCRdb, lists in-frame sequences with V and J called but not all clones. Of the missing ones, under half trace to an unresolved V gene in checked studies; the others have no known cause. This sample has 950,000 to 1,300,000 clones in its table, and 65% to 75% of those were observed once. The ten largest clones capture over 1.3% of the sample. The sequenced sample consisted of memory CD4+ T cells sorted from blood. The cell subset or site tag for this specimen amounts to: CD45RA-negative fraction. These receptors originate from a man aged 18-30 years in good health.

This clone has a count of ten or more. This chain joins TRBV1 and TRBJ2-7; the D call of TRBD2 is as the table states it, not checked on the DNA. TRBV1 is termed a pseudogene. This CDR3 comprises 17 residues. CDR3 protein: CTSSQDIESEGLDEQYF. CDR3 sequence (DNA): TGCACCAGCAGCCAAGATATAGAGTCTGAGGGATTAGACGAGCAGTACTTC.

In this sample, this clone turned up a few times. This chain links TRBV15 with TRBJ2-2, with D tentatively TRBD2 (6 bases). Trimming took off 0 bases at V and 6 bases at J, with 11 bases between the two ends. The CDR3 contains 15 residues. The germline V gene has CDR1 LNHNV and CDR2 YYDKDF (reference sequence). CDR3 residues: CATSREWTTAGELFF. The CDR3 coding sequence is TGTGCCACCAGCAGAGAGTGGACTACGGCCGGGGAGCTGTTTTTT.

This rearrangement joins TRBV9 to TRBJ1-6, with D unresolved. The CDR3 loop spans 14 amino acids. Germline V gene data show CDR1 as SGDLS and CDR2 as YYNGEE. Deletions cut 1 base from V and 5 bases from J, with 7 bases between. CDR3 residues: CASSVRVDNSPLHF. The CDR3 DNA sequence: TGTGCCAGCAGCGTAAGGGTTGATAATTCACCCCTCCACTTT. The whole variable domain, remainder taken from reference TRBV9 and TRBJ1-6, is DSGVTQTPKHLITATGQRVTLRCSPRSGDLSVYWYQQSLDQGLQFLIQYYNGEERAKGNILERFSAQQFPDLHSELNLSSLELGDSALYFCASSVRVDNSPLHFGNGTRLTVT.

The V call is TRBV6-4, the J call TRBJ2-1; maybe TRBD2 (6 bases). Germline V gene sequence: CDR1 MRHNA, CDR2 SNTAGT. Trimming removed 4 bases from V and 5 bases from J, with 15 bases in between. This CDR3 is built from 15 residues. CDR3 in amino acids: CASSVRLARNNEQFF. The CDR3 DNA is TGTGCCAGCAGTGTGAGGCTAGCGAGAAACAATGAGCAGTTCTTC.

The rearrangement links TRBV18 to TRBJ1-5; 8 nucleotides agree with TRBD1. Germline trimming cut 3 bases from V and 7 bases from J; bases unmatched to any gene: 8. The CDR3 loop spans 15 amino acids. Germline CDR1 reads KGHSH; CDR2 reads LQKENI. CDR3 sequence: CASSPGTGGEQPQHF. The CDR3 DNA reads TGTGCCAGCTCACCGGGAACAGGGGGGGAACAGCCCCAGCATTTT.

A note on this clone: The sample has other DNA sequences that encode this CDR3 too. The rearrangement joins TRBV6-5 to TRBJ2-7; D may be TRBD2 (6 bases). This CDR3 is built from 14 residues. V dropped 5 bases and J dropped 0 bases, with 11 bases sitting between them. From germline, CDR1 is MNHEY and CDR2 SVGAGI. CDR3 region: CASSPAGSSYEQYF. The CDR3 DNA reads TGTGCCAGCAGTCCGGCCGGGAGCTCCTACGAGCAGTACTTC.

The rearrangement joins TRBV19 to TRBJ2-1, with 7 nucleotides matching TRBD2. Germline trimming cut 3 bases from V and 6 bases from J; bases unmatched to any gene: 11. The germline V gene has CDR1 LNHDA and CDR2 SQIVND (reference sequence). This CDR3 has 16 amino acids. CDR3 in amino acids: CASSMFVSSGTNEQFF. The CDR3 nucleotides are TGTGCCAGTAGTATGTTCGTCTCTAGCGGCACCAATGAGCAGTTCTTC.

The chain has TRBV7-2 and TRBJ2-7; the D is unclear. Trimming stripped 5 bases from V and 6 bases from J, with 11 bases between. The CDR3 consists of 12 residues. The germline CDR1 and CDR2 sequences are SGHTA and FQGNSA. In DNA form, the CDR3 reads TGTGCCAGCAGCCCCCGATGGCCCGAGCAGTACTTC. It translates to CASSPRWPEQYF. The entire variable domain, with the rest obtained from reference TRBV7-2 and TRBJ2-7, is as follows: GAGVSQSPSNKVTEKGKDVELRCDPISGHTALYWYRQSLGQGLEFLIYFQGNSAPDKSGLPSDRFSAERTGGSVSTLTIQRTQQEDSAVYLCASSPRWPEQYFGPGTRLTVT.

This chain connects TRBV5-1 to TRBJ2-1; D gene ambiguous. This CDR3 has 13 amino acids. The germline V gene encodes CDR1 SGHRS and CDR2 YFSETQ. The V end was cut by 0 bases, the J end by 8 bases, with 9 bases between. As DNA, the CDR3 is TGCGCCAGCAGCTTGGCCGTAAGCGATGAGCAGTTCTTC. Protein sequence: CASSLAVSDEQFF.

The V call is TRBV15, the J call TRBJ2-5; 9 bases match TRBD2. Germline trimming cut 3 bases from V and 5 bases from J; bases unmatched to any gene: 7. CDR1 and CDR2 (germline): LNHNV, YYDKDF (reference sequence). The CDR3 covers 15 residues. The chain's CDR3 is CATSRPGAGGETQYF. Written as DNA, the CDR3 is TGTGCCACCAGCAGGCCAGGGGCGGGGGGGGAGACCCAGTACTTC.

CDR3 protein: CAWNEQRRSPLHF. Here the CDR3 DNA reads TGTGCCTGGAATGAGCAGAGGAGGTCACCCCTCCACTTT. The chain uses TRBV30 and TRBJ1-6; the D is unclear. The CDR3 totals 13 residues. CDR1 and CDR2 (germline): GTSNPN, SVGIG (reference sequence). V was shortened by 4 bases and J by 10 bases, with 14 bases between the two germline ends.

The rearrangement links TRBV7-9 to TRBJ2-3; 11 bases agree with TRBD2. Germline assignment: CDR1 SEHNR and CDR2 FQNEAQ (reference sequence). The J segment lost 7 bases and the V segment lost 4 bases, leaving 16 bases of the junction unmatched. The CDR3 runs 18 residues. CDR3 DNA sequence: TGTGCCAGCAGCTCGATTCTGGACCTAGCGGGGGGAACGAATACGCAGTATTTT. It is translated as CASSSILDLAGGTNTQYF.

This chain links TRBV30 with TRBJ2-5; 8 positions agree with TRBD1. Germline lookup yields CDR1 GTSNPN and CDR2 SVGIG (reference sequence). CDR3 length equals 13 residues. The junction had 7 bases not matched to a gene; V was cut back by 6 bases and J by 4 bases. DNA of the CDR3: TGTGCCTGTAACAGGGGGTTTGGAGAGACCCAGTACTTC. As protein: CACNRGFGETQYF.

V usage is TRBV5-6 and J usage is TRBJ2-1; D gene unclear. Germline CDR1 and CDR2: SGHDT and YYEEEE. The CDR3 extends over 15 amino acids. Trimming pared 1 base from V and 1 base from J, leaving 9 bases between. The CDR3 is CASSLQANSYNEQFF. The CDR3 DNA sequence: TGTGCCAGCAGCTTGCAGGCAAATTCCTACAATGAGCAGTTCTTC.

This clone was observed a single time. CDR3: CAWSILAGALNEQFF. CDR3 bases: TGTGCCTGGAGTATACTAGCGGGGGCCCTCAATGAGCAGTTCTTC. The V gene is TRBV30, the J gene TRBJ2-1; 11 nucleotides line up with TRBD2. CDR3 length equals 15 residues. CDR1 is GTSNPN and CDR2 is SVGIG in the germline V gene (reference sequence). Trimming removed 2 bases from V and 6 bases from J; junction bases left unmatched: 6.

This clone occurred many times. The genes are TRBV27 and TRBJ1-1; 12 bases align to TRBD1. The CDR3 is made up of 15 amino acids. V lost 5 bases and J lost 5; bases outside the gene matches: 6. Germline CDR1 and CDR2: MNHEY and SMNVEV (reference sequence). The chain's CDR3 is CASSPGQGARTEAFF. The CDR3 DNA reads as TGTGCCAGCAGTCCGGGACAGGGGGCGCGGACTGAAGCTTTCTTT.

This clone has only a few counts. V gene TRBV27 combines with J gene TRBJ2-7; D is uncertain. The germline gives CDR1 MNHEY, CDR2 SMNVEV (reference sequence). The CDR3 is 13 amino acids. V gave up 2 bases and J gave up 3 bases, with 8 bases separating them. CDR3 sequence reads: CASSLKGFYEQYF. Written as DNA, the CDR3 is TGTGCCAGCAGTTTAAAGGGTTTCTACGAGCAGTACTTC.

In its sample, this clone was seen once. CDR3 amino acids: CASSLYGQSYEQYF. The DNA of the CDR3 is TGTGCCAGCAGTTTATACGGACAAAGCTACGAGCAGTACTTC. The rearrangement links TRBV28 to TRBJ2-7; TRBD1 might be the D (5 bases). This CDR3 has 14 amino acids. In germline, CDR1 is MDHEN, CDR2 SYDVKM. Trimming removed 1 base from V and 3 bases from J, with 10 bases in between.

The rearrangement joins TRBV10-3 to TRBJ1-2, with no clear D. CDR1 ENHRY and CDR2 SYGVKD come from the germline V gene. Trimming shortened V by 3 bases and J by 3 bases, and 11 bases separated the two germline ends. The CDR3 totals 14 residues. The CDR3 loop is CAISDGSGDYGYTF. For the CDR3, the DNA is TGTGCCATCAGTGATGGGTCAGGAGACTATGGCTACACCTTC.

For this clone: Because the CDR3's place on the DNA is in doubt, the DNA is left out and the CDR3 is given as listed by TCRdb. The rearrangement uses TRBV28 and TRBJ1-2. The CDR3 spans 15 residues, counting both ends. Germline V lookup: CDR1 MDHEN, CDR2 SYDVKM. The CDR3 region is CAAVFWRGKDYGYTF.

This clone came up once. The rearrangement links TRBV5-6 to TRBJ2-5, with a tentative D call TRBD2 (6 bases). The V end lost 0 bases, the J end lost 5 bases, and 11 bases lay between the germline ends. CDR1 and CDR2 (germline): SGHDT, YYEEEE. The CDR3 consists of 14 residues. CDR3 sequence (DNA): TGTGCCAGCAGCTTGGACCTGGGGAGGGAGACCCAGTACTTC. Translated: CASSLDLGRETQYF.

The gene calls are TRBV19 and TRBJ2-5; D not resolved. Germline lookup yields CDR1 LNHDA and CDR2 SQIVND (reference sequence). CDR3 length equals 14 residues. Trimming shortened V by 7 bases and J by 5 bases, and 17 bases separated the two germline ends. CDR3 coding DNA: TGTGCCAGTAAAACGGGTGGAATTGGGGAGACCCAGTACTTC. Residues: CASKTGGIGETQYF.

This clone has a handful of counts. The chain uses TRBV6-5 and TRBJ1-6; D uncertain. Trimming took 4 bases from V and 0 from J, leaving 4 bases between them. Germline CDR1 MNHEY, CDR2 SVGAGI. The CDR3 consists of 14 residues. Here the CDR3 reads CASSSSSYNSPLHF. The DNA of the CDR3 is TGTGCCAGCAGTTCCAGCTCCTATAATTCACCCCTCCACTTT.

The chain couples TRBV5-6 to TRBJ1-3; possibly TRBD1 for D (5 bases). V was clipped by 6 bases and J by 4 bases, with 17 bases between them. This CDR3 is built from 15 residues. Per germline, CDR1 SGHDT and CDR2 YYEEEE. The CDR3 DNA reads TGTGCCAGCACCCGGCGGGGGGTGAAGGGAAACACCATATATTTT. Translating it yields CASTRRGVKGNTIYF.

Points on this clone: The same CDR3 arises from other DNA sequences in this sample as well. This sequence joins TRBV7-9 and TRBJ2-5; D remains ambiguous. The CDR3 is 15 residues long. The germline V gene encodes CDR1 SEHNR and CDR2 FQNEAQ (reference sequence). V lost 2 bases, J lost 0 bases, and 10 bases lay in between. Written as DNA, the CDR3 is TGTGCCAGCAGCTTACGCCTGGTAAACCAAGAGACCCAGTACTTC. Translation gives CASSLRLVNQETQYF.

This chain connects TRBV6-5 to TRBJ1-6; maybe TRBD1 (5 bases). This CDR3 is 16 amino acids long. Germline lookup yields CDR1 MNHEY and CDR2 SVGAGI. Trimming stripped 0 bases from V and 10 bases from J, with 16 bases between. CDR3 coding DNA: TGTGCCAGCAGTTACTCTCTTGGGGGGGAGGACTCACCCCTCCACTTT. Amino acids: CASSYSLGGEDSPLHF.

V is TRBV18 and J is TRBJ2-1; D might be TRBD1 or TRBD2, each matching 5 bases. The CDR3 is made up of 15 amino acids. Deletions cut 5 bases from V and 5 bases from J, with 16 bases between. The germline gives CDR1 KGHSH, CDR2 LQKENI. DNA of the CDR3: TGTGCCAGCTCAACCTTGGGGACGGAAGACAATGAGCAGTTCTTC. Residues: CASSTLGTEDNEQFF.

Notes on this clone: The DNA is left out, because the CDR3 cannot be placed on it with certainty; the CDR3 is given as TCRdb lists it. The rearrangement joins TRBV21-1 to TRBJ2-3; the table's D call TRBD2 went unverified against the DNA. TRBV21-1 is flagged as a pseudogene. Counting both end residues, the CDR3 totals 16 amino acids. CDR3 in amino acids: CASSKWWASGTDTQYF.